Below, 3 T cell receptor beta chains from the same sample are listed, as sequenced in a study of technical replicates of blood from several donors. Data came from immunoSEQ multiplex PCR; TCRdb stores just in-frame clones and leaves some out. The sample yields 75,000 to 100,000 clones, about 94% seen once. Sequencing used T cells isolated from PBMCs. The receptors were gathered from a human donor in good health.

The rearrangement joins TRBV28 to TRBJ2-7, with 7 bases matching TRBD1. J lost 4 bases, V lost 5 bases, and 8 bases had no gene match. Per the germline V gene, CDR1 is MDHEN and CDR2 is SYDVKM. CDR3 length equals 14 residues. The CDR3 DNA reads as TGTGCCAGCAGTGAAGGGACAGAGATTTACGAGCAGTACTTC. It codes for CASSEGTEIYEQYF.

The chain carries TRBV5-4 and TRBJ2-7; TRBD2 is a possible D gene (6 bases). Between the trimmed V and J ends, which lost 4 bases and 4 bases, there was a span of 12 bases. Germline lookup yields CDR1 SGHNT and CDR2 YYREEE (reference sequence). The CDR3 loop spans 13 amino acids. The CDR3 coding sequence is TGTGCCAGCAGCCGGGACTTCATTTACGAGCAGTACTTC. Translation: CASSRDFIYEQYF. Based on the CDR3 plus reference TRBV5-4 and TRBJ2-7, the full variable domain is ETGVTQSPTHLIKTRGQQVTLRCSSQSGHNTVSWYQQALGQGPQFIFQYYREEENGRGNFPPRFSGLQFPNYSSELNVNALELDDSALYLCASSRDFIYEQYFGPGTRLTVT.

This rearrangement joins TRBV11-2 to TRBJ2-5; 9 bases are shared with TRBD1. Germline trimming cut 2 bases from V and 3 bases from J; bases unmatched to any gene: 13. The germline V gene encodes CDR1 SGHAT and CDR2 FQNNGV. CDR3 length equals 18 residues. CDR3 loop: CASSLSRRGGQGKETQYF. Here the CDR3 DNA reads TGTGCCAGCAGCTTATCTAGGAGGGGGGGACAGGGAAAAGAGACCCAGTACTTC.